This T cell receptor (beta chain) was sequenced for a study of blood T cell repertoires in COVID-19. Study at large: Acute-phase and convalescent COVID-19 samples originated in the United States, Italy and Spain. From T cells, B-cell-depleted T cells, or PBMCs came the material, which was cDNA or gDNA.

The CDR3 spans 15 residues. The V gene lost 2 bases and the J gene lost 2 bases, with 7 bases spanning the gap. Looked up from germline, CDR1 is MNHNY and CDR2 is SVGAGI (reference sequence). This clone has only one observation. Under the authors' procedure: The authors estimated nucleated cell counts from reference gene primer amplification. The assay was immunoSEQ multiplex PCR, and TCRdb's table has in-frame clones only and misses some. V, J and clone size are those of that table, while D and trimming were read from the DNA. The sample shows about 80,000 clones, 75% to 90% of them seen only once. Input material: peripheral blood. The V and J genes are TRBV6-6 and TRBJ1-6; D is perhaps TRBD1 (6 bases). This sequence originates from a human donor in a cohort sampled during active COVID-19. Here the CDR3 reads CASSYAGAYNSPLHF. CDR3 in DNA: TGTGCCAGCAGTTACGCAGGGGCCTATAATTCACCCCTCCACTTT.